This T cell receptor beta chain was sequenced in a study of graft-versus-host responses after intestinal transplantation. About the research overall: Isolated intestinal, liver-intestinal, or multivisceral transplants were what recipients had. Broader study findings: Marrow from the recipient contained GvH clones, some of which had appeared first in ileum or blood. An association linked early post-transplant HvG declines with peak circulating GvH clone levels.

To note about this clone: Its antigen is not identified.

This CDR3 is built from 19 residues. Germline CDR1 SNHLY, CDR2 FYNNEI. V dropped 6 bases and J dropped 2; count of bases not matched to a gene: 16. Some clones are missing from TCRdb's copy, which holds only in-frame ones; the method was immunoSEQ multiplex PCR. The sample has around 110,000 clones; over 75% are singletons. The rearrangement links TRBV2 to TRBJ1-5; 10 bases map to TRBD1. The source material was unstimulated CD4+ T cells sorted from spleen or lymph node cells, sampled before intestinal transplant. This clonotype was obtained from a human donor who received an intestinal transplant. CDR3 sequence reads: CASSAPGTGVLVRNQPQHF. The DNA for the CDR3 is TGTGCCAGCAGCGCACCCGGGACAGGGGTCCTTGTGCGCAATCAGCCCCAGCATTTT.